This T cell receptor beta chain derives from a study of CD8 T cells in Susac syndrome. The V end lost 1 base, the J end lost 4 bases, and 16 bases lay between the germline ends. Germline V gene lookup returns CDR1 LGHNA and CDR2 YSLEER. The CDR3 is 16 residues long. Sequencing targeted TCR beta in T cells from blood (CD8+ and CD4+). Random hexamers primed reverse transcription of about 0.45 to 1 ug RNA. TCRdb fed the immunoSEQ multiplex PCR reads into MiXCR, producing one record per CDR3 protein. The profile shows about 180,000 distinct CDR3 sequences, 85% to 95% of them singletons. This chain joins TRBV4-3 and TRBJ1-2; D is uncertain. This sequence originates from a human donor with Susac syndrome. Sequencing was done on a sample of CD4+ T cells from PBMCs. CDR3 bases: TGCGCCAGCAGCCAAGTTGTCGGGGAAGTCCCCTATGGCTACACCTTC. Its translation is CASSQVVGEVPYGYTF.